The sequence of this TCR beta chain was determined in a study of T-cell memory formation after mild COVID-19. Study results and limitations: CD4+ contracting clones were found mainly in CM and EM, and CD8+ ones in EMRA. CD4/CD8 balance held among clones contracting day 15 to 85, and later expanders leaned CD4+. Researchers found some responding clones in pre-infection memory, a sign that cross-reactive memory joined.

TCRdb recomputed calls from the 5' RACE reads with MiXCR, one row per CDR3 protein. The table has 400,000 to 500,000 distinct CDR3 sequences, roughly 20% seen once. With regard to this clonotype: Antigen unknown.

V shed 3 bases and J shed 6 bases, with 9 bases lying between them. CDR3 length: 13 residues. Sequencing was done on a sample of PBMCs or a T cell subset sorted from them (not recorded which). The TCR was taken from an adult woman who had mild COVID-19 (a few samples of this study predate the infection). Cell type and time point are not known. The rearrangement joins TRBV12-3 or TRBV12-4 to TRBJ2-1; D may match TRBD1 or TRBD2 (5 bases each). The CDR3 here is CASSLGDLNEQFF. The CDR3, as DNA: TGTGCCAGCAGTTTGGGGGATCTCAATGAGCAGTTCTTC.